These 18 T cell receptor beta chains were sequenced from one sample in a study of control samples from healthy donors and cancer patients. Sequenced by immunoSEQ multiplex PCR; TCRdb stores in-frame clones only, minus some. The sample has fewer than 200,000 clones, almost 90% seen once; the top ten hold about 5.3%. What was sequenced was blood. The receptors derive from a woman aged 25 to 39 in good health.

The chain recombines TRBV27 with TRBJ2-5; weak D call: TRBD2 (6 bases). CDR1 and CDR2 (germline): MNHEY, SMNVEV (reference sequence). V was clipped by 5 bases and J by 0 bases, with 13 bases between them. The CDR3 has 15 residues. CDR3 bases: TGTGCCAGCAGTGAATTTAGCGGAAACCAAGAGACCCAGTACTTC. Translation gives CASSEFSGNQETQYF.

V is TRBV5-4 and J is TRBJ1-2; TRBD1 is a possible D gene (5 bases). The CDR3 is 13 residues long. Germline lookup yields CDR1 SGHNT and CDR2 YYREEE (reference sequence). The V end lost 4 bases, the J end lost 8 bases, and 15 bases lay between the germline ends. CDR3 DNA sequence: TGTGCCAGCAGCGCGCCCGGGCAGGGAGGCTACACCTTC. Its translation: CASSAPGQGGYTF.

J is TRBJ2-5 and V is TRBV9; 10 positions match TRBD2. The J segment lost 3 bases and the V segment lost 3 bases, leaving 2 bases of the junction unmatched. CDR1 is SGDLS, CDR2 YYNGEE, per germline. This CDR3 has 14 residues. As DNA, the CDR3 is TGTGCCAGCAGCGCTGGACTAGCGGAAGAGACCCAGTACTTC. Amino acids: CASSAGLAEETQYF.

The rearrangement uses TRBV6-1 and TRBJ2-1; tentatively, D is TRBD1 or TRBD2 (7 bases each). Germline assignment: CDR1 MNHNS and CDR2 SASEGT. CDR3 length: 16 amino acids. V lost 3 bases and J lost 2, with 14 bases in between. CDR3 nucleotide sequence: TGTGCCAGCAGTGACCTCAGCGGGACAGCCTACAATGAGCAGTTCTTC. Translation gives CASSDLSGTAYNEQFF.

The chain uses TRBV27 and TRBJ2-3; D is uncertain. CDR3 length: 13 amino acids. Germline CDR1 and CDR2: MNHEY and SMNVEV (reference sequence). V gave up 5 bases and J gave up 0 bases, with 6 bases separating them. CDR3 loop: CASSPLSTDTQYF. As DNA, the CDR3 is TGTGCCAGCAGTCCCCTTAGCACAGATACGCAGTATTTT.

This clone was observed a single time. The V call is TRBV28, the J call TRBJ1-1; D is perhaps TRBD1 (6 bases). Trimming took 8 bases from V and 1 from J, leaving 20 bases between them. CDR1 is MDHEN and CDR2 is SYDVKM in the germline V gene. CDR3 length: 16 residues. The CDR3 sequence is CASPPPQGPQNTEAFF. CDR3 in DNA: TGTGCCAGCCCCCCCCCACAGGGCCCACAGAACACTGAAGCTTTCTTT.

This chain links TRBV28 with TRBJ2-5; D is uncertain. Per the germline V gene, CDR1 is MDHEN and CDR2 is SYDVKM. V was trimmed by 4 bases and J by 5 bases, leaving 5 bases between them. The CDR3 has 11 residues. The CDR3 sequence: CASSYGETQYF. The CDR3 DNA follows: TGTGCCAGCAGTTACGGGGAGACCCAGTACTTC.

This rearrangement joins TRBV30 to TRBJ1-5; D unclear. Germline CDR1 and CDR2: GTSNPN and SVGIG (reference sequence). With 0 bases removed from V and 3 bases from J, the gap between germline ends came to 9 bases. The CDR3 sequence is 14 residues long. The CDR3 is CAWSVSSPNQPQHF. CDR3 DNA sequence: TGTGCCTGGAGTGTCAGTTCCCCCAATCAGCCCCAGCATTTT.

This chain links TRBV7-2 with TRBJ2-7; no definite D call. The CDR3 has 11 amino acids. Germline lookup yields CDR1 SGHTA and CDR2 FQGNSA. Deletions cut 5 bases from V and 5 bases from J, with 7 bases between. The CDR3 sequence is CASSPLHEQYF. CDR3 sequence (DNA): TGTGCCAGCAGCCCCCTCCACGAGCAGTACTTC.

The chain has TRBV24-1 and TRBJ1-2; 7 bases are a match to TRBD1. CDR3 size: 14 residues. CDR1 and CDR2 from the germline V gene are KGHDR and SFDVKD. The trim removed 4 bases at V and 5 bases at J, leaving 6 bases unmatched. The DNA for the CDR3 is TGTGCCACCAGTGACCTTGGGACAGAGTATGGCTACACCTTC. This sequence encodes CATSDLGTEYGYTF.

The chain has TRBV2 and TRBJ1-1, with D tentatively TRBD1 (6 bases). V was shortened by 8 bases and J by 0 bases, with 10 bases between the two germline ends. Germline V gene data show CDR1 as SNHLY and CDR2 as FYNNEI. This CDR3 comprises 13 residues. In nucleotides, the CDR3 is TGTGCCAGCGCGGACAGAATGAACACTGAAGCTTTCTTT. It specifies CASADRMNTEAFF.

This chain connects TRBV11-2 to TRBJ2-7; D remains ambiguous. Germline CDR1 reads SGHAT; CDR2 reads FQNNGV. This CDR3 has 14 residues. The V and J ends lost 0 bases and 3 bases respectively, with 9 bases between them. The CDR3 loop is CASSLEMGSYEQYF. CDR3 sequence (DNA): TGTGCCAGCAGCTTAGAAATGGGTAGCTACGAGCAGTACTTC.

V and J are TRBV19 and TRBJ1-3, with unresolved D. CDR3 size: 17 residues. From germline, CDR1 is LNHDA and CDR2 SQIVND (reference sequence). Trimming cost V 7 bases and J 4 bases, with 23 bases left between them. CDR3 in amino acids: CASNPQYAQPGGNTIYF. CDR3 nucleotide sequence: TGTGCCAGTAACCCCCAATACGCGCAACCGGGCGGAAACACCATATATTTT.

The V call is TRBV28, the J call TRBJ1-3; D call uncertain. The CDR3 contains 15 residues. The germline gives CDR1 MDHEN, CDR2 SYDVKM. V lost 3 bases and J 0 bases, leaving 9 bases between the germline ends. The CDR3, as DNA: TGTGCCAGCAGTTTGGCAGCCCTCTCTGGAAACACCATATATTTT. This codes for CASSLAALSGNTIYF.

The genes are TRBV10-3 and TRBJ2-7, with D possibly called TRBD1 or TRBD2 (7 bases each). Germline CDR1 ENHRY, CDR2 SYGVKD. Between the trimmed V and J ends, which lost 3 bases and 2 bases, there was a span of 35 bases. CDR3 size: 22 residues. For the CDR3, the DNA is TGTGCCATCAGTGATCATTTTCGGTCGGACAGGAAGACTAGCCGACTAACCTACGAGCAGTACTTC. Translation gives CAISDHFRSDRKTSRLTYEQYF.

The rearrangement joins TRBV19 to TRBJ2-5; D unresolved. The CDR3 totals 14 residues. CDR1 and CDR2 from the germline V gene are LNHDA and SQIVND (reference sequence). Deletions cut 3 bases from V and 4 bases from J, with 12 bases between. The DNA for the CDR3 is TGTGCCAGTAGTATTAAGGTCGTTGGAGAGACCCAGTACTTC. This encodes CASSIKVVGETQYF.

The chain recombines TRBV19 with TRBJ1-2; tentatively, D is TRBD1 (5 bases). The CDR3 contains 15 residues. The V end was cut by 10 bases, the J end by 0 bases, with 18 bases between. Germline V gene data show CDR1 as LNHDA and CDR2 as SQIVND (reference sequence). As DNA, the CDR3 is TGTGCCACCTCGAGGGGCCAGGAGACTAACTATGGCTACACCTTC. Translation gives CATSRGQETNYGYTF. Full variable domain (rest looked up from reference TRBV19 and TRBJ1-2): DGGITQSPKYLFRKEGQNVTLSCEQNLNHDAMYWYRQDPGQGLRLIYYSQIVNDFQKGDIAEGYSVSREKKESFPLTVTSAQKNPTAFYLCATSRGQETNYGYTFGSGTRLTVV.

This chain joins TRBV6-1 and TRBJ1-1, with D maybe TRBD1 (6 bases). Germline lookup yields CDR1 MNHNS and CDR2 SASEGT. The CDR3 extends over 15 amino acids. Trimming pared 2 bases from V and 1 base from J, leaving 11 bases between. The CDR3 loop is CASSERGVQNTEAFF. CDR3 bases: TGTGCCAGCAGTGAAAGGGGGGTGCAGAACACTGAAGCTTTCTTT.